This TCR beta chain was documented in a study of identical twins (dated by TCRdb to 2016 to 2017). Notes on the research overall: To test whether fetal clonotypes persist, the study used deep sequencing on TCR alpha and beta repertoires from monozygotic twins, unrelated adults of various ages, and cord blood. Replicate twin experiments were performed at different times using different library preparation protocols to rule out contamination.

Library creation used 5' RACE. TCRdb names Illumina HiSeq 2000 as the instrument used. A universal primer binding site was introduced by template switching, and a unique molecular identifier was present in the final cDNA, enabling accurate counting of TCR cDNA molecules. First-strand cDNA for TCR alpha and beta chains was synthesized from specific primers in the conserved constant-segment region. To control for contamination, every cDNA library carried two barcodes: a SMART-Mk sample barcode plus Illumina barcodes. TruSeq adapter sequences and Illumina sample barcodes were added in two successive PCR steps. The TCR alpha and beta cDNA libraries were sequenced on the Illumina HiSeq platform using custom primers. The authors' analysis ran thus. MiGEC processed the raw reads to extract unique molecular identifiers, while MiXCR was used to determine the CDR3 positions. For each individual, recombination models were inferred using an EM algorithm with the repgenHMM and IGoR tools. Shared clonotype analysis was performed with the tcR package in R, normalizing sharing by the product of cloneset sizes. To study raw recombination free of thymic and clonal selection effects, out-of-frame nonproductive sequences were analyzed. The public reads were run again by TCRdb, first through fastp at Q25 and then through MiXCR, and only productive beta chains were kept. When rows share a CDR3 protein, they turn into one entry using the most common DNA and genes. These V and J calls rely on TCRdb rather than the paper's analysis. The sample records a few hundred thousand distinct CDR3 sequences, 9.6% of which are singletons. The ten largest account for around 3% of the sample.

Only healthy Caucasian donors were included. Three pairs of female monozygotic twins, all aged 18 to 29 years, were included in the twin cohort. The RNA used for TCR libraries was isolated from peripheral blood mononuclear cells. This clonotype was recorded at least ten times. No cognate antigen has been identified for it. No clone much larger than this one lies a single base away; base qualities are absent. The investigation overall reported the following: Because the same donors could not be followed over many years, the conclusions relied on cross-sectional statistical analysis. In monozygotic twins, out-of-frame TCR alpha sharing was systematically underestimated by recombination models, although the models agreed with sharing between unrelated individuals. Invariant T cells such as MAIT and iNKT could partly confound zero-insertion analyses, though diverse VJ usage argued against this for most clonotypes. Compared with coincidental sharing between unrelated individuals, out-of-frame TCR alpha sequences shared between twins showed an excess of sequences with low generation probability. In beta out-of-frame sequences, excess twin sharing was weaker, because having fewer shared sequences lowered the signal-to-noise ratio. Fewer insertions were carried by abundant cord blood beta clonotypes, a similar but weaker trend appeared in young adult naive repertoires, and no such trend appeared in memory repertoires.

Trimming costs V 6 bases and J 2 bases, and their ends lie 20 bases apart. The germline V gene (reference sequence) specifies DFQATT as CDR1 and SNEGSKA as CDR2. The CDR3 starts with the cysteine, ends with the phenylalanine, and has 15 residues. This entry keeps only the CDR3 DNA: 45 bases, framed from base 1. This same sample was also part of a study on yellow fever vaccine responses in identical twins. According to the second study: The T cell response to vaccination in identical twins was reported by the authors to appear partly convergent and partly personalized. In the study, vaccine-responding T cell clones were precisely tracked in identical twins.

The receptor chain draws on TRBV20-1 and TRBJ2-7; TRBD2 is possibly the D segment (6 matching bases). Sequencing input: PBMCs. The TCR originated in a woman between 18 and 29 years old in good health. The base sequence is TGCAGTGCACTAGCTAGTAGCACGTGGACCTACGAGCAGTACTTC. Translated, it gives CSALASSTWTYEQYF.